The 20 T cell receptor beta chains listed next were all sequenced from one sample in a study of blood T cell repertoires in COVID-19. The assay was immunoSEQ multiplex PCR, and TCRdb's table has in-frame clones only and misses some. The table has a few hundred thousand clones, roughly four fifths seen once. The sample taken for sequencing was PBMCs or T cells enriched from blood (not recorded which). These receptors originate from a man aged 40-50 years who had been exposed to COVID-19.

The J gene is TRBJ1-1, the V gene TRBV19; the D is unclear. Germline V gene sequence: CDR1 LNHDA, CDR2 SQIVND (reference sequence). This CDR3 has 17 amino acids. The V gene lost 7 bases and the J gene lost 1 base, with 22 bases spanning the gap. CDR3 DNA: TGTGCCAGTATGCCGGGTTTGAGGGCATTCGGGAACACTGAAGCTTTCTTT. Translated, it gives CASMPGLRAFGNTEAFF.

The chain links TRBV5-1 to TRBJ1-1; D ambiguous. Germline V gene lookup returns CDR1 SGHRS and CDR2 YFSETQ. CDR3 length equals 13 residues. V lost 0 bases and J lost 8, with 11 bases in between. The CDR3 DNA reads as TGCGCCAGCAGCTTGGACGTCCGAGGGGAAGCTTTCTTT. It encodes CASSLDVRGEAFF.

J is TRBJ2-3 and V is TRBV7-3, with D tentatively TRBD1 (6 bases). Trimming cost V 6 bases and J 6 bases, with 22 bases left between them. The CDR3 loop spans 16 amino acids. Germline loops: CDR1 SGHTA, CDR2 FQGTGA. The CDR3 coding sequence is TGTGCCAGCAGGGCCTGTACCCAGGGGTCTTGGGATACGCAGTATTTT. Encoded protein: CASRACTQGSWDTQYF.

This clone was seen once. The chain couples TRBV30 to TRBJ1-6; D gene unclear. Per germline, CDR1 GTSNPN and CDR2 SVGIG (reference sequence). The CDR3 sequence is 15 residues long. V was shortened by 0 bases and J by 9 bases, with 15 bases between the two germline ends. CDR3: CAWSVSLLGVSPLHF. CDR3 coding DNA: TGTGCCTGGAGTGTAAGCTTGTTGGGAGTTTCACCCCTCCACTTT. Complete variable domain (other parts from reference TRBV30 and TRBJ1-6): SQTIHQWPATLVQPVGSPLSLECTVEGTSNPNLYWYRQAAGRGLQLLFYSVGIGQISSEVPQNLSASRPQDRQFILSSKKLLLSDSGFYLCAWSVSLLGVSPLHFGNGTRLTVT.

V usage is TRBV12-3 or TRBV12-4 and J usage is TRBJ2-7; TRBD1 might be the D (5 bases). V lost 1 base and J lost 6, with 10 bases in between. This CDR3 region has 13 residues. The DNA for the CDR3 is TGTGCCAGCAGTTTAGACAGGCTAGGCGAGCAGTACTTC. This translates into CASSLDRLGEQYF.

The chain combines TRBV4-1 with TRBJ2-3, with 10 nucleotides matching TRBD2. V shed 3 bases, J shed 10 bases, and the junction held 13 bases outside the gene matches. The CDR3 loop spans 16 amino acids. Germline-derived CDR1 and CDR2 are MGHRA and YSYEKL. The DNA of the CDR3 is TGCGCCAGCAGCCAGCTACCCTTAGCGGGAGGACCGCCGCAGTATTTT. It encodes CASSQLPLAGGPPQYF.

The chain has TRBV5-1 and TRBJ1-4; D is uncertain. This CDR3 has 15 residues. Germline CDR1 SGHRS, CDR2 YFSETQ. V shed 0 bases and J shed 4 bases, with 10 bases lying between them. Here the CDR3 DNA reads TGCGCCAGCAGCTTGGTTTGGAACAGTAATGAAAAACTGTTTTTT. Residues: CASSLVWNSNEKLFF.

The rearrangement uses TRBV7-8 and TRBJ2-1; D may be TRBD1 (6 bases). V was pared by 5 bases and J by 7 bases, with 12 bases between. CDR1 and CDR2 from the germline V gene are SGHVS and FQNEAQ. This CDR3 region has 13 residues. DNA for the CDR3: TGTGCCAGCAGCATATACAGGGTTAATGAGCAGTTCTTC. Translated: CASSIYRVNEQFF.

This chain uses TRBV3-1 (or the pseudogene TRBV3-2) with TRBJ2-7; 9 bases match TRBD1. CDR3 size: 13 residues. CDR1 LGHDT and CDR2 YNNKEL come from the germline V gene (reference sequence). With V trimmed by 7 bases and J by 4 bases, 5 bases remained unmatched. Here the CDR3 DNA reads TGTGCCAGCACCGGGACAGGGTGGTACGAGCAGTACTTC. Residues: CASTGTGWYEQYF.

The rearrangement joins TRBV18 to TRBJ2-2, with 8 bases that match TRBD1. The germline V gene encodes CDR1 KGHSH and CDR2 LQKENI. CDR3 length: 17 amino acids. V lost 4 bases, J lost 0 bases, and 7 bases stayed unmatched. CDR3: CASSLRQGAANTGELFF. In DNA, the CDR3 is TGTGCCAGCTCACTCAGGCAGGGGGCAGCGAACACCGGGGAGCTGTTTTTT.

The chain recombines TRBV19 with TRBJ2-5; 8 nucleotides match TRBD2. The trim removed 3 bases at V and 4 bases at J, leaving 10 bases unmatched. Germline V CDR1 and CDR2: LNHDA, SQIVND (reference sequence). This CDR3 has 16 residues. In DNA form, the CDR3 reads TGTGCCAGTAGTATCCCAAGCCGGGGGGGGAGAGAGACCCAGTACTTC. This sequence encodes CASSIPSRGGRETQYF.

The chain is built from TRBV7-6 and TRBJ2-5; TRBD2 is a possible D gene (6 bases). The germline V gene encodes CDR1 SGHVS and CDR2 FNYEAQ. The CDR3 runs to 17 residues. The ends were cut back, 3 bases at V and 5 bases at J, with 22 bases in the middle. This CDR3 is CASSLGGNVGGSETQYF. CDR3 nucleotide sequence: TGTGCCAGCAGCTTGGGCGGGAACGTCGGTGGGTCGGAGACCCAGTACTTC.

The rearrangement joins TRBV24-1 to TRBJ2-2; 9 positions agree with TRBD1. With 8 bases clipped from V and 6 bases from J, the junction kept 6 bases outside the gene matches. Germline CDR1 and CDR2: KGHDR and SFDVKD. This CDR3 region has 14 residues. CDR3 nucleotides: TGTGCCACCAAGGCTACAGGGGGCCCCGGGGAGCTGTTTTTT. Protein: CATKATGGPGELFF.

This chain uses TRBV7-2 with TRBJ1-2; 8 bases match TRBD1. The CDR3 sequence is 13 residues long. The ends lost 4 bases at V and 5 bases at J; junction bases unmatched: 3. Germline V lookup: CDR1 SGHTA, CDR2 FQGNSA. This chain's CDR3 is CASSSRQGYGYTF. CDR3 sequence (DNA): TGTGCCAGCAGCTCACGACAGGGGTATGGCTACACCTTC.

This clone showed up many times. The J gene is TRBJ1-2, the V gene TRBV4-1, with 8 bases identical to TRBD1. Per germline, CDR1 MGHRA and CDR2 YSYEKL. This CDR3 is built from 14 residues. V lost 0 bases and J lost 8; bases outside the gene matches: 5. The CDR3 here is CASSQDQGADGYTF. For the CDR3, the DNA is TGCGCCAGCAGCCAAGATCAGGGGGCAGACGGCTACACCTTC.

V gene TRBV16 combines with J gene TRBJ1-2; 9 nucleotides match TRBD1. The ends lost 0 bases at V and 4 bases at J; junction bases unmatched: 12. The CDR3 contains 18 residues. From germline, CDR1 is KGHSY and CDR2 FQNENV. Here the CDR3 reads CASSQSGTGLDGRYGYTF. The CDR3 DNA reads as TGTGCCAGCAGCCAATCTGGGACAGGGTTGGACGGACGCTATGGCTACACCTTC.

The chain links TRBV5-1 to TRBJ2-2; the D gene is possibly TRBD2 (6 bases). Per the germline V gene, CDR1 is SGHRS and CDR2 is YFSETQ. V was clipped by 0 bases and J by 8 bases, with 11 bases between them. This CDR3 has 14 residues. CDR3 sequence (DNA): TGCGCCAGCAGCTTGGAGGGACTTTCGGGGGAGCTGTTTTTT. Translation: CASSLEGLSGELFF.

This rearrangement joins TRBV19 to TRBJ1-5, with 8 positions matching TRBD1. The germline gives CDR1 LNHDA, CDR2 SQIVND (reference sequence). This CDR3 spans 16 amino acids. V trimming: 5 bases; J trimming: 3 bases; junction bases outside the gene matches: 9. The CDR3 sequence is CASSPPDRVSNQPQHF. CDR3 DNA sequence: TGTGCCAGTAGTCCACCGGACAGGGTGTCCAATCAGCCCCAGCATTTT.

The chain has TRBV5-1 and TRBJ1-2, with TRBD1 matching over 9 bases. V dropped 2 bases and J dropped 7; count of bases not matched to a gene: 15. This CDR3 is 17 amino acids long. Germline V CDR1 and CDR2: SGHRS, YFSETQ. The CDR3 DNA reads as TGCGCCAGCAGCTTAGATCCTAGGACAGGGGTGGAAGGTGGCTACACCTTC. Amino acid sequence: CASSLDPRTGVEGGYTF.

This clone turned up a few times. This rearrangement joins TRBV2 to TRBJ2-6, with unresolved D. The CDR3 sequence is 13 residues long. The V and J ends lost 9 bases and 0 bases respectively, with 6 bases between them. Germline V gives CDR1 SNHLY, CDR2 FYNNEI. The CDR3 here is CARRGSGANVLTF. The CDR3 nucleotides are TGTGCCAGGCGAGGCTCTGGGGCCAACGTCCTGACTTTC.